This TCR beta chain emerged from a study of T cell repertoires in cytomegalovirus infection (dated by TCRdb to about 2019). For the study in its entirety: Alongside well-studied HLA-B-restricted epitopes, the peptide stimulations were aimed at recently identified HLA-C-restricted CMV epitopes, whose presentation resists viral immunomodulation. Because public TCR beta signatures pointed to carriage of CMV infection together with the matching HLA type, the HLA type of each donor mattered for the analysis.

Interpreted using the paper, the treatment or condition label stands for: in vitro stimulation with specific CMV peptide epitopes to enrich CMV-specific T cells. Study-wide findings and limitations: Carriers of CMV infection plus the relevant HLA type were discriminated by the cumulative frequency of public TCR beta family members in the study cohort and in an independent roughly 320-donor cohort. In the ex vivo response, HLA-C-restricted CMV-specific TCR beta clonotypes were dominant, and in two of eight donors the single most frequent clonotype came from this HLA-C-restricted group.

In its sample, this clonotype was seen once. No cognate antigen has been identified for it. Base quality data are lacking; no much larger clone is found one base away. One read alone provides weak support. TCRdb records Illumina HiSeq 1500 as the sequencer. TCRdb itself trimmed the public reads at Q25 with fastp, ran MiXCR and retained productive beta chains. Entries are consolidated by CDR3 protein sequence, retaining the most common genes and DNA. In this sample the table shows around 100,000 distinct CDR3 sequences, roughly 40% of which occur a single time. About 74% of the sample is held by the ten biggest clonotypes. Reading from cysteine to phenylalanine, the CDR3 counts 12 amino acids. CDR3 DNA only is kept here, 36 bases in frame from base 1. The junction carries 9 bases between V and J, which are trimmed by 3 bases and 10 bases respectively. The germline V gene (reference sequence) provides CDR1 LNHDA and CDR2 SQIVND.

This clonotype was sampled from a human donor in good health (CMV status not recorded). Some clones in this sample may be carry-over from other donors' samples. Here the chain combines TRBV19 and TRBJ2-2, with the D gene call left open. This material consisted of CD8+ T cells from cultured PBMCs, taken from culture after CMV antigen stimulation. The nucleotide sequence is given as TGTGCCAGTAGTATTTTTCAAGCGGAGCTGTTTTTT. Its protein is CASSIFQAELFF.